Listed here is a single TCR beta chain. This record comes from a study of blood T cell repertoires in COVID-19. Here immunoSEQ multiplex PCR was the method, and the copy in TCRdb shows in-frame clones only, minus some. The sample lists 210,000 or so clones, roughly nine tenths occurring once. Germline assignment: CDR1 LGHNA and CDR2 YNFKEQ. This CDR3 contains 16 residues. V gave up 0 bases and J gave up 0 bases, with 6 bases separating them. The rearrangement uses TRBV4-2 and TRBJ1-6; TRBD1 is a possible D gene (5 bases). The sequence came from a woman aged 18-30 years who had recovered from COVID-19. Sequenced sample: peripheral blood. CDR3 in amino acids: CASSQEGGSYNSPLHF. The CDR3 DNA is TGTGCCAGCAGCCAAGAGGGGGGCTCCTATAATTCACCCCTCCACTTT.